A selection of T cell receptor beta chains follows, all from one sample in a study of T cell repertoires in cytomegalovirus infection. TCRdb independently ran MiXCR on the reads; one entry per CDR3 protein. The sample has approximately 110,000 distinct CDR3 sequences, around 45% seen once. No antigens are known for them. The material sequenced was CD8+ T cells from cultured PBMCs, taken from culture after CMV antigen stimulation. All receptors derive from a human donor in good health (CMV status not recorded). Some clones in this sample may be carry-over from other donors' samples. Both conserved end residues are part of each CDR3. The D gene is left open where the match is weak. Size values are once, few and many counts, or a class for expanded clones, and some rows have none.

size: .; V: TRBV19; length: 19; J: TRBJ2-1; D: TRBD2; CDR3: CVSSITGTSGGASYNEQFF; DNA: TGTGTCAGTAGTATTACGGGGACTAGCGGGGGGGCCTCCTACAATGAGCAGTTCTTC
size: .; V: TRBV20-1; length: 18; J: TRBJ2-6; D: .; CDR3: CSARDRQATNSGANVLTF; DNA: TGCAGTGCTAGAGATAGACAGGCCACCAACTCTGGGGCCAACGTCCTGACTTTC
size: .; V: TRBV4-1; length: 15; J: TRBJ2-1; D: .; CDR3: CASSQGDYRGDEQFF; DNA: TGCGCCAGCAGCCAAGGTGACTATCGTGGCGATGAGCAGTTCTTC
size: .; V: TRBV12-3/TRBV12-4; length: 15; J: TRBJ2-3; D: .; CDR3: CASRATASGTDTQYF; DNA: TGTGCCAGCAGGGCGACAGCGTCGGGCACAGATACGCAGTATTTT
size: .; V: TRBV13; length: 17; J: TRBJ1-2; D: .; CDR3: CASSYSIQGDRDYGYTF; DNA: TGTGCCAGCAGCTACTCTATACAGGGAGATCGGGACTATGGCTACACCTTC
size: few; V: TRBV7-9; length: 16; J: TRBJ2-2; D: TRBD1; CDR3: CASSFRDRVITGELFF; DNA: TGTGCCAGCAGCTTCCGGGACAGGGTCATCACCGGGGAGCTGTTTTTT
size: .; V: TRBV7-9; length: 15; J: TRBJ2-1; D: .; CDR3: CASIPTEVYLNEQFF; DNA: TGTGCCAGCATCCCAACGGAAGTTTACCTCAATGAGCAGTTCTTC
size: .; V: TRBV20-1; length: 16; J: TRBJ2-7; D: TRBD1; CDR3: CSARDLRQGTSLEQYF; DNA: TGCAGTGCTAGAGATTTAAGACAGGGAACCTCACTCGAGCAGTACTTC
size: .; V: TRBV7-6; length: 17; J: TRBJ2-1; D: TRBD2; CDR3: CASSLGGGLAGGNEQFF; DNA: TGTGCCAGCAGCTTAGGTGGAGGACTAGCGGGTGGCAATGAGCAGTTCTTC
size: few; V: TRBV10-3; length: 14; J: TRBJ1-2; D: .; CDR3: CAISESPGSYGYTF; DNA: TGTGCCATCAGTGAGTCACCCGGGTCTTATGGCTACACCTTC